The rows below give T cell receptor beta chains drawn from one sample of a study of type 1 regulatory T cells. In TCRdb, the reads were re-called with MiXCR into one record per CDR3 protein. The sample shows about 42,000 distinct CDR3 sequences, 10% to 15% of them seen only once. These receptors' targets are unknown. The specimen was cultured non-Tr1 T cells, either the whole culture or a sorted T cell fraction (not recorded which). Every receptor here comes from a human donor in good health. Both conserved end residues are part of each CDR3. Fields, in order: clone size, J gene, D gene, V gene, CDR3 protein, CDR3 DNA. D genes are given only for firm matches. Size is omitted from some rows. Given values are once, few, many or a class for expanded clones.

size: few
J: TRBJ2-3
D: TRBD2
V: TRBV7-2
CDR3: CASREGTSGLDTLYF
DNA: TGTGCCAGCAGGGAGGGGACTAGCGGGTTAGATACGCTGTATTTT

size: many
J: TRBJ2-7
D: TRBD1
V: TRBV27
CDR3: CASRRGYGTAPSEQYF
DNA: TGTGCCAGCAGGAGGGGGTATGGGACAGCCCCTTCAGAGCAGTACTTC

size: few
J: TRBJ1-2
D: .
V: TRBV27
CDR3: CASSLRSNYGYTF
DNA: TGTGCCAGCAGTTTACGGAGTAACTATGGCTACACCTTC

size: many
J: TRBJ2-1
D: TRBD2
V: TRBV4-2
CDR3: CASSPGLAGSWGYNEQFF
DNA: TGTGCCAGCAGCCCCGGACTAGCGGGGTCCTGGGGCTACAATGAGCAGTTCTTC

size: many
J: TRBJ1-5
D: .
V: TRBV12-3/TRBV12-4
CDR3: CASSFDTHQPQHF
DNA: TGTGCCAGCAGTTTCGACACGCATCAGCCCCAGCATTTT

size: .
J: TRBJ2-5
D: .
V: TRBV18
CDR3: CASSPAGRETQYF
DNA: TGTGCCAGCTCACCGGCGGGGAGGGAGACCCAGTACTTC

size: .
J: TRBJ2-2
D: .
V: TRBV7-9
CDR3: CASSLRDPNTGELFF
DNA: TGTGCCAGCAGCTTACGGGACCCAAACACCGGGGAGCTGTTTTTT

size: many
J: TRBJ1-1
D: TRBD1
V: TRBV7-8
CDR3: CASSKQGAGTEAFF
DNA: TGTGCCAGCAGCAAACAGGGGGCAGGCACTGAAGCTTTCTTT

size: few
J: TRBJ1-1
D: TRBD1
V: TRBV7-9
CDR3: CASSYDGTGGRWTEAFF
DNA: TGTGCCAGCAGCTACGATGGGACAGGGGGAAGGTGGACTGAAGCTTTCTTT

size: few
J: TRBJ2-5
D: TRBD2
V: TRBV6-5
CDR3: CASSKAGSETQYF
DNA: TGTGCCAGCAGTAAAGCGGGAAGCGAGACCCAGTACTTC

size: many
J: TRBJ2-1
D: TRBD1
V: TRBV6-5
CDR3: CASTPGQANNEQFF
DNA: TGTGCCAGCACTCCGGGACAGGCCAACAATGAGCAGTTCTTC

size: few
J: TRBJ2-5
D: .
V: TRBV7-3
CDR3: CASSLTLGGQKYF
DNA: TGTGCCAGCAGCTTAACCCTCGGGGGGCAAAAGTACTTC

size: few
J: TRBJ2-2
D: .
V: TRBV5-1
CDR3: CASSLGAGTNTGELFF
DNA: TGCGCCAGCAGCTTGGGGGCAGGGACGAACACCGGGGAGCTGTTTTTT

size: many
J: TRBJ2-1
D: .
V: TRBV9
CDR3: CASSLLQGNNEQFF
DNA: TGTGCCAGCAGCCTCTTGCAGGGGAACAATGAGCAGTTCTTC

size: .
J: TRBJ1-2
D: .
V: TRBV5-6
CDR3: CVSSRWTTNYGYTF
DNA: TGTGTCAGCAGCAGATGGACAACAAACTATGGCTACACCTTC

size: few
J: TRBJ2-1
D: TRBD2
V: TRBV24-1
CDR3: CATSDEASGHNEQFF
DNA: TGTGCCACCAGTGATGAGGCTAGCGGCCACAATGAGCAGTTCTTC

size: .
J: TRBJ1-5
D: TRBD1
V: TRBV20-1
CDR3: CSARAGTGGNQPQHF
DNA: TGCAGTGCTAGGGCAGGGACAGGGGGCAATCAGCCCCAGCATTTT

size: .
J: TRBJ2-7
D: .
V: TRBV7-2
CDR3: CASSRPLRSYEQYF
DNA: TGTGCCAGCAGTCGTCCGCTTAGGTCCTACGAGCAGTACTTC

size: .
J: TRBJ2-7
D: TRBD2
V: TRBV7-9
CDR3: CASSLGLAGYNEQYF
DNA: TGTGCCAGCAGCTTGGGACTAGCGGGATATAACGAGCAGTACTTC

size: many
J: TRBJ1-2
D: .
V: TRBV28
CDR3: CATWDGTNYGYTF
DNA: TGTGCCACCTGGGACGGAACTAACTATGGCTACACCTTC

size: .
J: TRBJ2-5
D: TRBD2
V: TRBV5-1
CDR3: CASRGLAGAETQYF
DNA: TGCGCCAGCAGAGGACTAGCGGGAGCGGAGACCCAGTACTTC

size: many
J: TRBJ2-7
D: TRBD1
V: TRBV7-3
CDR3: CASSLNPGQIYEQYF
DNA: TGTGCCAGCAGCTTAAATCCGGGACAGATCTACGAGCAGTACTTC

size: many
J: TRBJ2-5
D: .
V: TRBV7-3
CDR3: CASSLNKGAETQYF
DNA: TGTGCCAGCAGCTTAAACAAGGGTGCGGAGACCCAGTACTTC

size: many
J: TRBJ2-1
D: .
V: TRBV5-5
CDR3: CASSTLYEQFF
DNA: TGTGCCAGCAGCACCTTATATGAGCAGTTCTTC

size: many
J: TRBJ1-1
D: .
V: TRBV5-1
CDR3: CASSLADGNTEAFF
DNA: TGCGCCAGCAGCTTGGCCGACGGGAACACTGAAGCTTTCTTT

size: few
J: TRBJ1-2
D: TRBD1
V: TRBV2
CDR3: CASNGQGANYGYTF
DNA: TGTGCCAGCAACGGACAGGGGGCTAACTATGGCTACACCTTC

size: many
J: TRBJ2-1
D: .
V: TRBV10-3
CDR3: CAISGGGEQFF
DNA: TGTGCCATCAGTGGTGGAGGTGAGCAGTTCTTC

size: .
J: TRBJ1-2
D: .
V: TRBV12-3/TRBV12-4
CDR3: CASSFNREVGYTF
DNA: TGTGCCAGCAGTTTCAACAGGGAAGTTGGCTACACCTTC

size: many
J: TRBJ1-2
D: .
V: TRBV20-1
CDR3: CSATPQGRGYGYTF
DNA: TGCAGTGCTACACCGCAGGGGAGAGGATATGGCTACACCTTC

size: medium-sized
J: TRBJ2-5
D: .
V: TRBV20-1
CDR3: CSGQLQETQYF
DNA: TGCAGTGGACAACTCCAAGAGACCCAGTACTTC

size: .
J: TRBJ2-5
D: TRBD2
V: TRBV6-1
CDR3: CASSEPGASGSSKTQYF
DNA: TGTGCCAGCAGTGAACCTGGGGCTAGCGGGAGTTCGAAGACCCAGTACTTC

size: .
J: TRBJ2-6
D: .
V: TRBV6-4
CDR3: CASSDGRFSGANVLTF
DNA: TGTGCCAGCAGTGACGGGCGGTTCTCTGGGGCCAACGTCCTGACTTTC

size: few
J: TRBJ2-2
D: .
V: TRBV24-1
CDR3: CATSDLAGANTGELFF
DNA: TGTGCCACCAGTGATTTGGCAGGCGCGAACACCGGGGAGCTGTTTTTT

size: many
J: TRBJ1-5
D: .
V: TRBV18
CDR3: CASSRGQGINQPQHF
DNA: TGTGCCAGCTCACGTGGTCAGGGGATAAATCAGCCCCAGCATTTT

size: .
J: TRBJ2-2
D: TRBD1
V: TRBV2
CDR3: CASSPWGTANTGELFF
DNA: TGTGCCAGCAGCCCCTGGGGGACAGCGAACACCGGGGAGCTGTTTTTT

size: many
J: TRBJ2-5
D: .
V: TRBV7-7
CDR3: CASSFNRDQTQYF
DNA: TGTGCTAGCAGCTTTAACAGGGACCAGACCCAGTACTTC

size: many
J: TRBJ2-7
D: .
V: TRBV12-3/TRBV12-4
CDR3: CASSRTGEQYF
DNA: TGTGCCAGCAGCCGGACCGGCGAGCAGTACTTC

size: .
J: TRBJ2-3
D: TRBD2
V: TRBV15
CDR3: CATSRGLAGGGDTQYF
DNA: TGTGCCACCAGCAGAGGTCTGGCGGGAGGGGGTGATACGCAGTATTTT

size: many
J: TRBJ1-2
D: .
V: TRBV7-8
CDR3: CASSPTRQYGYTF
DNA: TGTGCCAGCAGCCCTACCAGGCAGTATGGCTACACCTTC

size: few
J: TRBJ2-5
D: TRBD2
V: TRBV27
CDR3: CASSPILAGKETQYF
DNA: TGTGCCAGCAGCCCTATATTAGCGGGTAAAGAGACCCAGTACTTC

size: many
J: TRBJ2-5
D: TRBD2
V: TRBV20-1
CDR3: CSGALRLAGEETQYF
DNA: TGCAGCGGGGCGTTGAGGCTAGCGGGAGAAGAGACCCAGTACTTC

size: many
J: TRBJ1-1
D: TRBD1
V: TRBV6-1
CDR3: CASSDQGAMNTEAFF
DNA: TGTGCCAGCAGTGATCAGGGGGCCATGAACACTGAAGCTTTCTTT

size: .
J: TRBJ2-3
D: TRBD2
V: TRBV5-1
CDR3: CASSIGGLAGVSTDTQYF
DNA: TGCGCCAGCAGCATAGGCGGACTAGCGGGAGTTAGCACAGATACGCAGTATTTT

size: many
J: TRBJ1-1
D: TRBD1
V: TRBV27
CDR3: CASRRAGTGGTEAFF
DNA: TGTGCCAGCAGACGAGCCGGGACAGGGGGCACTGAAGCTTTCTTT

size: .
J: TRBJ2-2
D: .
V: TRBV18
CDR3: CASSLRDTNTGELFF
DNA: TGTGCCAGCTCTCTCCGGGACACAAACACCGGGGAGCTGTTTTTT

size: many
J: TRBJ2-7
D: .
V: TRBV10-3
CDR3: CAISESGEQYF
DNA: TGTGCCATCAGTGAGTCGGGTGAGCAGTACTTC

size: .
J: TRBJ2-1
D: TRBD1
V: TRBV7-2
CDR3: CASSVGTEYNEQFF
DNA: TGTGCCAGCAGCGTGGGGACAGAATACAATGAGCAGTTCTTC

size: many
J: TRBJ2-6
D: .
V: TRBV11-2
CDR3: CASSFAGANVLTF
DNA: TGTGCCAGCAGCTTCGCTGGGGCCAACGTCCTGACTTTC

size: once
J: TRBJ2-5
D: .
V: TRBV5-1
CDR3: CASTYSPNRVETQYF
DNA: TGTGCCAGCACCTACTCTCCTAATCGGGTGGAGACCCAGTACTTC

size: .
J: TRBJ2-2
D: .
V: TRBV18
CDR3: CASSPLTTSNTGELFF
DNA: TGTGCCAGCTCACCCCTTACAACATCGAACACCGGGGAGCTGTTTTTT

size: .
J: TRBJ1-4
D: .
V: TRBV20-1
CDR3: CSAGVPGGGKLFF
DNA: TGCAGTGCCGGGGTCCCGGGAGGCGGAAAACTGTTTTTT

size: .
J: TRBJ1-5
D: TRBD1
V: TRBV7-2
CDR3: CASSLVTGGSQPQHF
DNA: TGTGCCAGCAGCTTAGTAACAGGGGGGAGTCAGCCCCAGCATTTT

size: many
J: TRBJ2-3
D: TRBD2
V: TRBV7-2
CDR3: CASSLVGTSGSPDTQYF
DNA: TGTGCCAGCAGCTTAGTTGGGACTAGCGGGAGCCCAGATACGCAGTATTTT

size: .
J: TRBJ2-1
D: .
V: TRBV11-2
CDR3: CASSPRPGFYRNNEQFF
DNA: TGTGCCAGCAGCCCTAGACCCGGCTTCTACAGGAACAATGAGCAGTTCTTC

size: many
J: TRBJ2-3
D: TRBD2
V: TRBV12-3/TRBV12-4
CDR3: CASTSDVAGGTDTQYF
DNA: TGTGCCAGCACCTCCGACGTAGCGGGGGGCACAGATACGCAGTATTTT

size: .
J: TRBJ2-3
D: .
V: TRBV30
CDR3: CAWSTTPETQYF
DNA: TGTGCCTGGAGTACAACGCCAGAGACCCAGTATTTT

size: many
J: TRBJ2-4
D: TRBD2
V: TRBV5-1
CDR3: CASSERGLAGNKAKNIQYF
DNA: TGCGCCAGCAGCGAACGGGGACTAGCGGGAAACAAAGCCAAAAACATTCAGTACTTC

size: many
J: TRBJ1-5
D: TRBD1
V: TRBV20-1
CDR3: CSARGQGRQPQHF
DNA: TGCAGTGCTCGGGGACAGGGCCGTCAGCCCCAGCATTTT

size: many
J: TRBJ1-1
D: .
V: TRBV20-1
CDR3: CSARDPQGLAEAFF
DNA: TGCAGTGCTAGAGATCCGCAGGGCTTGGCAGAAGCTTTCTTT